The clone carrying this T cell receptor (beta chain) was seen a handful of times. Its antigen is as yet unknown. The CDR3 is made up of 15 amino acids. V shed 6 bases and J shed 5 bases, with 14 bases lying between them. Germline CDR1 SNHLY, CDR2 FYNNEI. It was the library that attached unique molecular identifiers to individual cDNA molecules. A single record per CDR3 protein comes from TCRdb applying MiXCR to the reads. The table records roughly 120,000 distinct CDR3 sequences, 6.5% to 10% of them present only once. Total RNA extraction was carried out from unfractionated whole blood. The data derive from a study of human T cells and chemical hapten exposure. Study-level information: TCR yields per sample varied mostly from small pooled library volume differences.

Study-level findings and limits: High-frequency TCRs, those above 1 in 1000, stayed the same after DPC sensitization.

The receptor comes from a human donor in good health. Some clones in this sample may be carry-over from other donors' samples. What was sequenced was whole blood. The chain links TRBV2 to TRBJ2-6; D is perhaps TRBD1 (6 bases). CDR3 nucleotides: TGTGCCAGCAGACGCAATCGGGACAGGGCCAACGTCCTGACTTTC. Amino acid sequence: CASRRNRDRANVLTF.